The source of this TCR beta chain is a study of shared clonotypes between healthy human individuals. The method was immunoSEQ multiplex PCR; TCRdb's version includes in-frame clones alone and lacks a portion of them. Of roughly 1.4 million clones in the sample, approximately 98.5% are singletons; the top ten hold approximately 0.4%. General study findings and limits: Although depth was large, rarefaction showed that sequencing of the sorted subsets was incomplete.

CDR1 LGHNA and CDR2 YNFKEQ come from the germline V gene. The J segment lost 5 bases and the V segment lost 0 bases, leaving 13 bases of the junction unmatched. The CDR3 length is 18 residues. To note about this clone: Its antigen remains unidentified.

The sequencing input was naive CD4+ T cells sorted from blood. The subset was: CD45RA+ positively selected. The chain has TRBV4-2 and TRBJ2-7, with TRBD2 matching 10 bases. This sequence was found in a man aged 25 to 45 in good health. The CDR3 here is CASSQDPSGAGGQDEQYF. CDR3 nucleotide sequence: TGTGCCAGCAGCCAAGATCCTTCCGGAGCGGGAGGGCAGGACGAGCAGTACTTC.